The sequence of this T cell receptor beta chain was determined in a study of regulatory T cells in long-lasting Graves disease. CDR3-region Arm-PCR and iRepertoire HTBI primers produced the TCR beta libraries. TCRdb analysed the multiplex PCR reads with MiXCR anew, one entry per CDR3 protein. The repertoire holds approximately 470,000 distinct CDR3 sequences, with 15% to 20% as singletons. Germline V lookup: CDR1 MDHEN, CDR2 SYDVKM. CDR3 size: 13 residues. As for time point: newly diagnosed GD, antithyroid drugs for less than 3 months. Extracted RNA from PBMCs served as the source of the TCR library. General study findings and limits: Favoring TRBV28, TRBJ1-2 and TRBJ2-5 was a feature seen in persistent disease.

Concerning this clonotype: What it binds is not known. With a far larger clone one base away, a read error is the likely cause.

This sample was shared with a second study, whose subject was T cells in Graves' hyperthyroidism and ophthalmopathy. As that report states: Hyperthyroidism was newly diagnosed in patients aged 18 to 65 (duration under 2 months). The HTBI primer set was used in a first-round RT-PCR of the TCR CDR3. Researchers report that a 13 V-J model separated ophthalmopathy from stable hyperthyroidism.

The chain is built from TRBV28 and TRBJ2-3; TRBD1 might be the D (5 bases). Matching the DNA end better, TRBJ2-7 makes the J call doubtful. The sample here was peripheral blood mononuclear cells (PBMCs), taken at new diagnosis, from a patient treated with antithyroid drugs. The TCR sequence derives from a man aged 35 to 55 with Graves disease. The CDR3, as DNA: TGTGCCAGCAGTCAGGTGGGGCCCTACCAGCAGTACTTC. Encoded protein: CASSQVGPYQQYF.